This TCR beta chain was captured in a study of T cell responses to AZD1222 COVID-19 vaccine. TCRdb keeps only in-frame clones here, not all; method: immunoSEQ multiplex PCR. The top ten hold 34% of the sample, which has 20,000 to 25,000 clones, around 90% seen once. A note on this clone: Its target is unknown.

Findings and limits, study-wide: Most donors were white British, females outnumbered males, and clonal diversity was possibly underestimated. Spike-specific TCR breadth rose after two AZD1222 doses, and depth rose as well.

This CDR3 comprises 15 residues. The germline V gene has CDR1 SGHTA and CDR2 FQGTGA. Trimming at V came to 5 bases and at J to 3 bases, leaving 8 bases not matched to a gene. The clonotype was recovered from an adult who received the AZD1222 COVID-19 vaccine. This specimen consisted of peripheral blood, obtained 28 days after the second AZD1222 dose. V usage is TRBV7-3 and J usage is TRBJ2-7, with TRBD2 identical over 9 bases. CDR3 bases: TGTGCCAGCAGCGAAGCGGGGGGAGGAGGCTACGAGCAGTACTTC. Protein product: CASSEAGGGGYEQYF.